Described below is a single T cell receptor beta chain sequence and its context. Among all donors, each was a healthy Caucasian. This record comes from a study of identical twins. Trimming took 5 bases from V and 0 from J, leaving 11 bases between them. CDR3 length: 13 residues. From germline, CDR1 is GTSNPN and CDR2 SVGIG (reference sequence). A single record per CDR3 protein comes from TCRdb applying MiXCR to the 5' RACE reads. Of 1.5 million or so distinct CDR3 sequences in the sample, about 32% were seen once. The chain uses TRBV30 and TRBJ2-7; TRBD1 or TRBD2 may be the D gene (6 bases each). The sequencing sample was made of cord blood. The receptor comes from a newborn girl in good health. The CDR3 here is CAWRPGASYEQYF. CDR3 bases: TGTGCCTGGCGTCCGGGGGCCTCCTACGAGCAGTACTTC.